This TCR beta chain stems from a study of neurological immune-mediated disorders. 5'RACE employing 10-nucleotide random UMIs yielded the cDNA. TCRdb re-called the 5' RACE reads with MiXCR, one entry per CDR3 protein. The sample carries around 62,000 distinct CDR3 sequences, approximately 4.1% recorded once. Trimming at V came to 5 bases and at J to 5 bases, leaving 12 bases not matched to a gene. Germline CDR1 reads MNHEY; CDR2 reads SVGAGI. This CDR3 spans 16 amino acids. The table lists this clonotype with many counts. The antigen is undetermined. Broader study findings: HTLV-1-associated myelopathy ranked highest for TCR clonal expansion and multiple sclerosis lowest, beneath healthy controls.

The sequence came from a man aged 50-59 years with multiple sclerosis. This chain joins TRBV6-5 and TRBJ2-3; 8 bases align to TRBD2. The sequenced material came from PBMCs. CDR3 residues: CASSREAGVIIDTQYF. The CDR3 DNA is TGTGCCAGCAGTCGTGAAGCGGGGGTTATAATAGATACGCAGTATTTT.